The rows below give T cell receptor beta chains drawn from one sample of a study of cytomegalovirus exposure and HLA in healthy donors. Sequencing was performed with immunoSEQ multiplex PCR; in TCRdb, only in-frame clones are kept and a portion is missing. The sample has 200,000 to 300,000 clones, 82% seen once. The sample comprised PBMCs. These receptors came from a woman in her forties in good health and CMV-seropositive. The CDR3 runs from the conserved cysteine through the conserved F or W. The D gene is left open where the match is weak. Clone size is given for some rows only: seen once, a few or many times, or a class if the clone is expanded.

clone_size	j_call	v_call	d_call	cdr3_nt	cdr3_aa
few	TRBJ2-7	TRBV11-2	-	TGTGCCAGCAGCTGGGGACATCTCTACGAGCAGTACTTC	CASSWGHLYEQYF
few	TRBJ2-1	TRBV11-2	-	TGTGCCAGCAGCCTTTACGGGGGAGCGAGGTACAATGAGCAGTTCTTC	CASSLYGGARYNEQFF
-	TRBJ1-1	TRBV7-9	TRBD1	TGTGCCAGCAGCTCCACAGGGGCCACTGAAGCTTTCTTT	CASSSTGATEAFF
-	TRBJ2-7	TRBV5-6	TRBD1	TGTGCCAGCAGCACAGGGGTCGGCTCCTACGAGCAGTACTTC	CASSTGVGSYEQYF
-	TRBJ1-2	TRBV6-5	-	TGTGCCAGCAGTTACTCTCCGCAGGCTAACTATGGCTACACCTTC	CASSYSPQANYGYTF
-	TRBJ2-1	TRBV19	-	TGTGCCAGTAGTATTAGGAGCGCGAGCAATGAGCAGTTCTTC	CASSIRSASNEQFF
-	TRBJ1-3	TRBV4-3	-	TGCGCCAGCAGCCAAGAACGGGGAACTGGAAACACCATATATTTT	CASSQERGTGNTIYF
-	TRBJ2-7	TRBV19	TRBD2	TGTGCCAGTAGTATAGGACTAGCGGGGACGTCCTACGAGCAGTACTTC	CASSIGLAGTSYEQYF
-	TRBJ2-2	TRBV30	-	TGTGCCTGGGGCCGACAAACCACCGGGGAGCTGTTTTTT	CAWGRQTTGELFF
-	TRBJ1-3	TRBV7-2	-	TGTGCCAGCACCAGGACGCGGGAAGGAAACACCATATATTTT	CASTRTREGNTIYF
few	TRBJ1-2	TRBV2	-	TGTGCCAGCATCCGCATCCGGGACTGGAGTGGCTACACCTTC	CASIRIRDWSGYTF
-	TRBJ2-7	TRBV5-5	-	TGTGCCAGCAGCTCATCCGGGACACGGGGCTACGAGCAGTACTTC	CASSSSGTRGYEQYF
-	TRBJ1-3	TRBV19	TRBD1	TGTGCCAGTACCGCGACAGGGGGAAGAAACACCATATATTTT	CASTATGGRNTIYF
-	TRBJ2-7	TRBV19	-	TGTGCCCTTAATTGGTACAGGCCAACCTACGAGCAGTACTTC	CALNWYRPTYEQYF
-	TRBJ2-2	TRBV19	-	TGTGCCAGTAGTTCCGGGGGGGACAGCCGGTGGTTCATGACCGGGGAGCTGTTTTTT	CASSSGGDSRWFMTGELFF
-	TRBJ1-5	TRBV4-1	-	TGCGCCAGCAGCCAAGCGAATAGGGGGGGCGTACAGCCCCAGCATTTT	CASSQANRGGVQPQHF
-	TRBJ1-3	TRBV9	-	TGTGCCAGCAGCGTGCAACCCCGAGAGGGCCCTGGAAACACCATATATTTT	CASSVQPREGPGNTIYF
-	TRBJ2-1	TRBV12-5	TRBD2	TGTGCTAGTGGTCCGACCGGGGGGGCCTACAATGAGCAGTTCTTC	CASGPTGGAYNEQFF
-	TRBJ1-5	TRBV2	-	TGTGCCAGCAGTGCCCGGGAAAATCAGCCCCAGCATTTT	CASSARENQPQHF
-	TRBJ1-2	TRBV7-9	TRBD1	TGTGCCAGCAGCTTAGCGGGGACAGCTAACTATGGCTACACCTTC	CASSLAGTANYGYTF
-	TRBJ1-5	TRBV4-1	-	TGCGCCAGCAGCCTTTCGACAGTTCCCTACAATCAGCCCCAGCATTTT	CASSLSTVPYNQPQHF
once	TRBJ1-1	TRBV19	-	TGTGCCAGTAGTCCCTTCGGGGTTACCCTTGAAGCTTTCTTT	CASSPFGVTLEAFF
-	TRBJ1-4	TRBV6-5	-	TGTGCCAGCAGTTACTCGAGGTCCGGGTGGAATGAAAAACTGTTTTTT	CASSYSRSGWNEKLFF
-	TRBJ1-1	TRBV28	-	TGTGCCAGCAAAAAGGGGCAGAACACTGAAGCTTTCTTT	CASKKGQNTEAFF
-	TRBJ1-4	TRBV21-1	-	TGTGCCGTAGGGACACTCGATGAAAAACTGTTTTTT	CAVGTLDEKLFF